The T cell receptor (beta chain) under discussion was sequenced for a study of Ad26.COV2.S vaccination and SARS-CoV-2 variants. Study results and caveats: Vaccine recipients showed a spike-specific TCR breadth that was higher than in placebo recipients. Researchers cautioned that TCR breadth and depth analyses may have underestimated total T cell responses. Breadth, reportedly substantial, characterized the spike-specific CD8+ and CD4+ T cell responses after vaccination. For non-spike TCRs, breadth in vaccine recipients resembled that in placebo recipients.

Germline CDR1 is SGHNT and CDR2 is YYREEE (reference sequence). CDR3 length: 14 residues. Trimming left V 1 base short and J 2 bases short, with 10 bases between. The protocol was immunoSEQ multiplex PCR, while the TCRdb copy is restricted to in-frame clones and leaves out a portion. Among around 370,000 clones listed, about 92% were seen once. As concerns this clone: Its target is not known.

Sequencing used peripheral blood, obtained after recovery from COVID-19. This clonotype originated in a human donor who had recovered from COVID-19. This rearrangement joins TRBV5-4 to TRBJ2-7; D is undetermined. The CDR3 DNA reads TGTGCCAGCAGCTTGCTCAGGAGCCCCTACGAGCAGTACTTC. This encodes CASSLLRSPYEQYF.